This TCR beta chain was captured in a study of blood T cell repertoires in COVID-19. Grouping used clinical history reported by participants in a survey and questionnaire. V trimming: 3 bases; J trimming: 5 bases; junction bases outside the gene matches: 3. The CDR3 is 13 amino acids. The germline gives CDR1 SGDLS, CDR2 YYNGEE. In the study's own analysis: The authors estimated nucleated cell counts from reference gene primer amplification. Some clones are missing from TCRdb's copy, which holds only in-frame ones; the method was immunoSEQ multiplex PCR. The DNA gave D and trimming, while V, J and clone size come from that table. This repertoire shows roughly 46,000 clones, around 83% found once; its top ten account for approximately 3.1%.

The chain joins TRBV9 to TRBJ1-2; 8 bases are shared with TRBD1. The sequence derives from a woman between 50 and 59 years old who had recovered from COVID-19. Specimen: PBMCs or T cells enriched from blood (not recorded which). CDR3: CASSETGEYGYTF. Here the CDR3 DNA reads TGTGCCAGCAGCGAGACAGGGGAATATGGCTACACCTTC.